The 4 T cell receptor beta chains below all came from one sample that was sequenced in a study of cytomegalovirus exposure and HLA in healthy donors. PCR primers comprised 60 Vbeta and 13 Jbeta primers. Here immunoSEQ multiplex PCR was the method, and the copy in TCRdb shows in-frame clones only, minus some. The repertoire includes about 260,000 clones, around four fifths of them detected once, and about 2% sits in the top ten. Specimen: PBMCs. The source of these receptors is a woman aged 35 to 49 in good health and CMV-seropositive.

This clone has only one observation. The chain recombines TRBV19 with TRBJ2-7, with 8 positions matching TRBD1. This CDR3 has 14 amino acids. Germline assignment: CDR1 LNHDA and CDR2 SQIVND (reference sequence). J was trimmed by 4 bases and V by 7 bases; bases with no gene match: 9. This CDR3 reads CASKVWTGSYEQYF. For the CDR3, the DNA is TGTGCCAGTAAGGTGTGGACAGGGTCATACGAGCAGTACTTC.

This sequence joins TRBV4-3 and TRBJ2-1, with D perhaps TRBD2 (5 bases). V gave up 1 base and J gave up 7 bases, with 8 bases separating them. The CDR3 spans 13 residues. Germline lookup yields CDR1 LGHNA and CDR2 YSLEER. The DNA for the CDR3 is TGCGCCAGCAGCCAAGCGGGGTGGAATGAGCAGTTCTTC. It yields the protein CASSQAGWNEQFF.

The chain combines TRBV10-3 with TRBJ2-7; 8 nucleotides align to TRBD2. With 0 bases clipped from V and 7 bases from J, the junction kept 11 bases outside the gene matches. Looked up from germline, CDR1 is ENHRY and CDR2 is SYGVKD. The CDR3 runs to 16 residues. The CDR3 sequence is CAISESMTSEQKEQYF. The CDR3 DNA reads TGTGCCATCAGTGAGTCGATGACTAGCGAACAAAAGGAGCAGTACTTC.

The V call is TRBV28, the J call TRBJ2-1, with 8 bases aligning to TRBD2. Trimming removed 6 bases from V and 1 base from J; junction bases left unmatched: 5. CDR1 and CDR2 (germline): MDHEN, SYDVKM. This CDR3 region has 15 residues. The CDR3 coding sequence is TGTGCCAGCAGCCGATCTAGCGGGTCCTACAATGAGCAGTTCTTC. It yields the protein CASSRSSGSYNEQFF.